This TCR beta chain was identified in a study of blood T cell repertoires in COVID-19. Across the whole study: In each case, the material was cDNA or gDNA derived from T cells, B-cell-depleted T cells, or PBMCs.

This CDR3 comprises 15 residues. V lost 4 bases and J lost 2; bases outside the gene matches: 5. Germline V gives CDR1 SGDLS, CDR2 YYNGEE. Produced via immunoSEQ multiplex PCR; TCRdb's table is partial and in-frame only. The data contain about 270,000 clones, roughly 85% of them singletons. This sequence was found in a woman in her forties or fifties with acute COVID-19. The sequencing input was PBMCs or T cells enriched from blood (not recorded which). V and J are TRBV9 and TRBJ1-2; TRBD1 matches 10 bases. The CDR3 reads CASSPTTGGNYGYTF. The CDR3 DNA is TGTGCCAGCAGCCCAACGACAGGGGGCAACTATGGCTACACCTTC.